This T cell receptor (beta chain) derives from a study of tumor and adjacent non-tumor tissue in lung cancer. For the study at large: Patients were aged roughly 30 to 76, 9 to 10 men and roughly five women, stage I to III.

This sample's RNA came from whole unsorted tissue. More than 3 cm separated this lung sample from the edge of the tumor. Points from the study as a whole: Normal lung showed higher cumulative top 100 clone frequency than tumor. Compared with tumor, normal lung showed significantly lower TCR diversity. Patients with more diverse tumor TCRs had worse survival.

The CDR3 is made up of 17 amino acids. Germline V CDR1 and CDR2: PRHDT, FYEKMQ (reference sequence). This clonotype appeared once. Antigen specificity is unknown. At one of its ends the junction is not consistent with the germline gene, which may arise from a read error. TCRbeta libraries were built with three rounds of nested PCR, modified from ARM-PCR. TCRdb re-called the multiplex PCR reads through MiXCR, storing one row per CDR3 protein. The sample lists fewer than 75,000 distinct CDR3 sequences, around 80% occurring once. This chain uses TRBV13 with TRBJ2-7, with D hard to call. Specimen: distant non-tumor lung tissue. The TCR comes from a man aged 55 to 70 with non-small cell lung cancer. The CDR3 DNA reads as TGTGCCAGCAGCTTAGGAGCGCGGACCTTATCTTTCTACGAGCAGTACTTT. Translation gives CASSLGARTLSFYEQYF. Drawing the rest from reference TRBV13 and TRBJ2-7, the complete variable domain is AAGVIQSPRHLIKEKRETATLKCYPIPRHDTVYWYQQGPGQDPQFLISFYEKMQSDKGSIPDRFSAQQFSDYHSELNMSSLELGDSALYFCASSLGARTLSFYEQYFGPGTRLTVT.